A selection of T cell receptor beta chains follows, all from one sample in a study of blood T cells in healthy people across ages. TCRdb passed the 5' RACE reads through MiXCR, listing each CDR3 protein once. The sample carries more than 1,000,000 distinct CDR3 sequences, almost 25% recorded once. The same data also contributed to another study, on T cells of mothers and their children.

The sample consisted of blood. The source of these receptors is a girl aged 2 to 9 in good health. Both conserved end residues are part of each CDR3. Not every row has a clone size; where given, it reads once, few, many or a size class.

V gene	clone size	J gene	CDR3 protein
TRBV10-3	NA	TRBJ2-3	CAISLGRDRVADTQYF
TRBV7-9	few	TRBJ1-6	CASSQGALRLNSPLHF
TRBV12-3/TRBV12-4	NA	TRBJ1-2	CASSETGTGFNGYTF
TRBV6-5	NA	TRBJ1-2	CASSSRQGLGVGYTF
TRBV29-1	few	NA	CSVQHRDRSSYEQYF
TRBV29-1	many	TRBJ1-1	CSVGEAFF
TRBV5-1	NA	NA	CASSLEGGLYEQFF
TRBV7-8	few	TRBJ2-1	CASSATGPPSHNEQFF
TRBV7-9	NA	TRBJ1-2	CASSSNRDGGYTF
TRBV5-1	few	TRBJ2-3	CAGREGPPTDTQYF
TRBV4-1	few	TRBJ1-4	CASSQLRDELFF
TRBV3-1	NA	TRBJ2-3	CASSQAGGPYSDTQYF
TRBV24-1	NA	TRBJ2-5	CATSDSRTSGEILRVETQYF
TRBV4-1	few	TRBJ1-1	CASSPGHEAFF
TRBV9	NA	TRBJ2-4	CASSVRGQGTKNIQYF
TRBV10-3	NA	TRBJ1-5	CAISESGQYSNQPQHF
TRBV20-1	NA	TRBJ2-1	CSARVIAANEQFF
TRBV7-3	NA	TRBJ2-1	CASSLLGGPGTIGVNEQFF
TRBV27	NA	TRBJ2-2	CASRGYQNTGELFF
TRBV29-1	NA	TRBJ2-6	CSVFLDRATGANVLTF
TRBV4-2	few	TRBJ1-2	CASSQVDGYTF
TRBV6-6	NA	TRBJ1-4	CTSSRLREGSTEKLFF
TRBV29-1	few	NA	CSVKPTGNEQFF
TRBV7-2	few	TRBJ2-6	CASSLTGGRLAGANVLTF
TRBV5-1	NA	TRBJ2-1	CASSSIPGGYNEQFF
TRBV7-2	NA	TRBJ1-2	CASSLLDRPNYGYTF
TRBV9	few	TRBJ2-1	CASTHGGGSINEQFF
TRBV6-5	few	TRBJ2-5	CASSYYGKQETQYF
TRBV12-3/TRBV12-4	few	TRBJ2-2	CASSVGTPYGELFF
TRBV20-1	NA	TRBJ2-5	CSARDPTTQYF
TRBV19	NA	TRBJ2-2	CASYRGKGTGERFF
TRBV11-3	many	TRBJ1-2	CASSPRADHRDGYTF
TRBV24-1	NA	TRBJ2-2	CATSDQRRTKNTGELFF
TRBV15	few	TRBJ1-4	CATSGRDREAEKLFF
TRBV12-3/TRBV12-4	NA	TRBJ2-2	CASSLLAGDLANTGELFF
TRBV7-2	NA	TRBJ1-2	CASSSETGSNGYTF
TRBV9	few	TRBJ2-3	CASSGGFTDTQYF
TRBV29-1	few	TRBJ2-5	CSGSVQETQYF
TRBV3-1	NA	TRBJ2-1	CASSQDGWQFF
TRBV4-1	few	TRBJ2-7	CASSQGHRLGDEQYF
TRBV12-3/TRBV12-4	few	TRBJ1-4	CASSPRQSHEKLSF
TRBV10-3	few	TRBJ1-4	CAINGGINEKLFF
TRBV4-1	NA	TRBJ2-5	CASSQETGILETQYF
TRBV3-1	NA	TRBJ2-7	CASSQEGTALSEQYF
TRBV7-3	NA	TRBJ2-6	CASSLPTGAGANVLTF
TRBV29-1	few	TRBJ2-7	CSVPRGTVRFGEQYF
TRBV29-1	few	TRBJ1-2	CSVDRGANYGYTF
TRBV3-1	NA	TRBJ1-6	CASTREGSPLHF
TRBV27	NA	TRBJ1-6	CATMDRGSHLHF
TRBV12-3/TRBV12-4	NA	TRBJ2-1	CASSLPSGGTVYNEQFF
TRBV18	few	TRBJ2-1	CASPGSGRAEYNEQFF
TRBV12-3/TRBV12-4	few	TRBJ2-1	CASSLGSSGEDNEQFF
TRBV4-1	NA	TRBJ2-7	CASSQGAELYEQYF
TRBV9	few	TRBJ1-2	CASSAQGVDGYTF
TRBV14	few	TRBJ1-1	CASSRALNTEAFF